This entry describes one T cell receptor beta chain. This clone was seen a single time. This clone's antigen is unknown. Within one base of it there is no much larger clone, and no base qualities were kept. Sample time point, as interpreted from the label and publication: baseline before first vaccination. Vaccinee samples came from UK trials COV001 and COV002, including a single-blind randomized controlled phase 2/3 trial of AZD1222 (ChAdOx1 nCoV-19) in healthy adults. For TCRbeta chain sequencing, PBMC samples were collected from trial participants at day 0 and at day 28 after the second dose. The sample belongs to a study of T cell responses to AZD1222 COVID-19 vaccine (dated by TCRdb to the early 2020s). Background on the whole study: AZD1222 recipients given second doses at about 4 weeks or at about 12 weeks were pooled, since spike-specific TCR depth and breadth were not found to differ between the two schedules. Trial participants were enrolled into age subgroups of 18-55, 56-69 and 70-plus years, which contained 148, 28 and 57 TCR-sequenced participants, respectively. TCR sequencing was performed for roughly 250 trial participants, of whom roughly 200 were given two doses of AZD1222 and some 26 were given two doses of MenACWY control vaccine.

The CDR3 regions of human TCRbeta chains were analyzed by immunosequencing. As for the authors' bioinformatics: Repertoire TCRs were checked for matches against a reference library of SARS-CoV-2-specific TCRs that had been generated using the MIRA antigen-specificity platform. Breadth meant the fraction of unique TCRs that were SARS-CoV-2-associated, whereas depth meant the fraction of total T cells that were SARS-CoV-2-associated. Using the MIRA data, each spike-specific TCR was assigned both to the spike region to which the TCR was reactive and to a CD4 or CD8 class. Log10-transformed breadth and depth values were compared by one-way ANOVA with Sidak's multiple comparisons tests. TCRdb limited this immuneACCESS table to in-frame rearrangements with V and J called. A share of clones is missing; checked studies link under half to unresolved V genes, and the rest is unexplained. V and J calls and clone size come straight from that table; D and trimming were deduced from the DNA. The sample yields 75,000 to 100,000 clones; roughly 89% were counted once. The ten biggest clones cover roughly 2.3% of the sample.

Study-wide conclusions, independent of this receptor: Participants were mostly white British and included more females than males, and it was suggested by the authors that clonal diversity may have been underestimated. Vaccine-associated CD4 TCRs spanned the whole spike protein, with dominant responses in regions 160-218 and 743-854. Epitopes outside the regions mutated in the B.1.351 and B.1.1.7 variants were reportedly recognized by nearly half of the unique spike-specific TCRs. In the small 56-69-year group, the increase in depth fell short of significance, most likely because of low power. After two AZD1222 doses, both the breadth and the depth of spike-specific TCRs were significantly higher than at day 0 and than in MenACWY recipients. Because no samples from the day 14 peak response were available, repertoires could be characterized only after the peak T cell response. Only six AZD1222 recipients were SARS-CoV-2 seropositive at baseline, limiting conclusions about previously exposed vaccinees.

Spanning cysteine to phenylalanine, the CDR3 consists of 14 amino acids. Just the 42-base CDR3 DNA is kept, in frame starting at base 1. CDR1 and CDR2, per the germline V gene, are MNHEY and SVGAGI. V is trimmed back by 0 bases and J by 9 bases, and the junction contains 7 bases that no gene match accounts for. The sequence was obtained from an adult in good health. The rearranged chain carries TRBV6-5 and TRBJ1-2; 7 bases in between match TRBD1. The sequences come from peripheral blood, collected on day 0 of AZD1222 vaccination. The nucleotide sequence reads as follows: TGTGCCAGCAGTTACTCGAAAGGGGGCTGGCGCTACACCTTC. It specifies CASSYSKGGWRYTF.